This T cell receptor (beta chain) was obtained from a study of blood T cell repertoires in COVID-19. The overall study: The samples span acute and convalescent COVID-19 from the United States, Italy and Spain. In each case, the material was cDNA or gDNA derived from T cells, B-cell-depleted T cells, or PBMCs.

Authors' processing steps: Using reference gene primer amplification, nucleated cell counts were estimated. Generated by immunoSEQ multiplex PCR, the TCRdb table keeps only in-frame clones and is missing some. D and trimming come from the DNA, and the V and J calls and clone size come from that table. Of approximately 230,000 clones in the sample, 70% to 90% were seen once. The germline CDR1 and CDR2 sequences are SGDLS and YYNGEE. The V and J ends lost 3 bases and 8 bases, in that order; junction bases with no gene match: 12. There are 18 residues in the CDR3. The chain links TRBV9 to TRBJ1-6; 12 bases line up with TRBD1. The sample taken for sequencing was peripheral blood. The sequence was collected from an elderly man with acute or convalescent COVID-19. CDR3 DNA sequence: TGTGCCAGCAGCGGGCCGGGACAGGGGGCCCGGGGGCATTCACCCCTCCACTTT. Its translation: CASSGPGQGARGHSPLHF.